What follows are 26 T cell receptor beta chains derived from one specimen sequenced in a study of T cell clonality in common variable immunodeficiency. No antigen is known for these receptors. TCRdb's table, derived via immunoSEQ multiplex PCR, lists solely in-frame clones and lacks some. The sample holds over 15,000 clones, and no clone turns up only once. Study observations and caveats: In common variable immunodeficiency, TCR beta chains reportedly carried fewer deletions and N-nucleotide insertions.

The source material was peripheral blood mononuclear cells. These receptors all come from a human donor with common variable immunodeficiency.

In its sample, this clone was seen many times. The sequenced fragment ends 3 residues before the CDR3 boundary, so the rest is inferred from the germline J gene. The genes are TRBV6-4 and TRBJ2-2; 8 nucleotides match TRBD1. Germline V gene data show CDR1 as MRHNA and CDR2 as SNTAGT. The V segment lost 0 bases and the J segment 4 bases; nucleotides outside the gene matches: 4. CDR3 length equals 16 residues. CDR3 protein: CASSDSGQGRTGELFF. CDR3 bases read: TGTGCCAGCAGTGACTCTGGACAGGGACGCACCGGGGAG.

About this clone itself: The CDR3 goes on 3 residues after the read ends, and that part is filled in from the germline J gene. The J gene is TRBJ1-4, the V gene TRBV7-9; 8 nucleotides match TRBD1. V was pared by 5 bases and J by 5 bases, with 4 bases of the junction left unmatched. Germline values: CDR1 SEHNR, CDR2 FQNEAQ (reference sequence). The CDR3 loop spans 14 amino acids. Incomplete CDR3 DNA: TGTGCCAGCAGCAGGACAGGGTACAATGAAAAA. Translated: CASSRTGYNEK. The entire CDR3 is CASSRTGYNEKLFF.

This clone was observed a handful of times. The CDR3 goes on 3 residues after the read ends, and that part is filled in from the germline J gene. The chain combines TRBV6-4 with TRBJ2-1; 13 bases agree with TRBD2. The V and J ends lost 4 bases and 7 bases, in that order; junction bases with no gene match: 7. This CDR3 region has 16 residues. Germline V CDR1 and CDR2: MRHNA, SNTAGT. The part of the CDR3 DNA that was read is TGTGCCAGCAGTGCTGAACTAGCGGGGGGGAAAAATGAG. Its translation: CASSAELAGGKNE. The CDR3 reads in full as CASSAELAGGKNEQFF.

The sample holds many counts of this clone. The read terminates 3 residues before the CDR3 end, so the remaining end is supplied by the germline J gene. The chain uses TRBV20-1 and TRBJ2-2; 9 bases are shared with TRBD1. Germline V lookup: CDR1 DFQATT, CDR2 SNEGSKA (reference sequence). V dropped 6 bases and J dropped 8; count of bases not matched to a gene: 10. The CDR3 is made up of 14 amino acids. CDR3 in amino acids: CSALQLQGAGELFF. The DNA read from the CDR3 is TGCAGTGCGCTGCAGCTACAGGGGGCTGGGGAG.

This clone was seen at least ten times. The read ends 3 residues shy of where the CDR3 ends; the end is completed using the germline J gene. The rearrangement links TRBV19 to TRBJ1-4; unclear D gene. The V gene lost 3 bases and the J gene lost 3 bases, with 8 bases spanning the gap. The CDR3 has 14 residues. Looked up from germline, CDR1 is LNHDA and CDR2 is SQIVND (reference sequence). CDR3 loop: CASSIRVANEKLFF. The DNA read from the CDR3 is TGTGCCAGTAGTATCCGGGTTGCTAATGAAAAA. The variable domain in full, with the rest retrieved from reference TRBV19 and TRBJ1-4, is DGGITQSPKYLFRKEGQNVTLSCEQNLNHDAMYWYRQDPGQGLRLIYYSQIVNDFQKGDIAEGYSVSREKKESFPLTVTSAQKNPTAFYLCASSIRVANEKLFFGSGTQLSVL.

As to this clone: The DNA ends 3 residues before the CDR3 does, and the rest of the CDR3 is filled in from the germline J gene. The chain recombines TRBV18 with TRBJ2-7; 8 bases map to TRBD1. V was pared by 3 bases and J by 4 bases, with 5 bases of the junction left unmatched. CDR3 length equals 14 residues. The germline CDR1 and CDR2 sequences are KGHSH and LQKENI. The CDR3 bases that were read are TGTGCCAGCTCACCTAAGACAGGGGCTTACGAG. Protein product: CASSPKTGAYE. The entire CDR3 is CASSPKTGAYEQYF. The entire variable domain, with the rest obtained from reference TRBV18 and TRBJ2-7, is as follows: NAGVMQNPRHLVRRRGQEARLRCSPMKGHSHVYWYRQLPEEGLKFMVYLQKENIIDESGMPKERFSAEFPKEGPSILRIQQVVRGDSAAYFCASSPKTGAYEQYFGPGTRLTVT.

This clone was seen ten or more times. The read finishes 3 residues shy of the CDR3 end, and the germline J gene is used to complete it. This chain connects TRBV30 to TRBJ1-4, with 8 bases aligning to TRBD1. The CDR3 sequence is 15 residues long. Germline V lookup: CDR1 GTSNPN, CDR2 SVGIG (reference sequence). J lost 7 bases, V lost 3 bases, and 10 bases had no gene match. CDR3 loop: CAWSRTGGSVEKLFF. Partial CDR3 DNA: TGTGCCTGGAGCCGAACAGGGGGATCGGTTGAAAAA.

This clone was picked up a small number of times. The CDR3 goes on 3 residues after the read ends, and that part is filled in from the germline J gene. The chain combines TRBV7-2 with TRBJ2-1; D might be TRBD2 (6 bases). CDR3 size: 15 residues. Trimming cost V 2 bases and J 9 bases, with 17 bases left between them. Germline lookup yields CDR1 SGHTA and CDR2 FQGNSA. The part of the CDR3 DNA that was read is TGTGCCAGCAGCTTAACCCGGGCGGGGCAGACTGAG. Protein product: CASSLTRAGQTE. The whole CDR3 sequence reads CASSLTRAGQTEQFF.

This clone was counted between two and nine times. The CDR3 is cut off 3 residues early in the read; its end comes from the germline J gene. V gene TRBV2 combines with J gene TRBJ1-1, with TRBD1 matching 10 bases. Germline V CDR1 and CDR2: SNHLY, FYNNEI. The CDR3 extends over 16 amino acids. V shed 7 bases and J 5 bases; nucleotides not matched to a gene: 13. The sequenced CDR3 bases are TGTGCCAGCACCCTGACAGGGGGCGGGCCGTTGACTGAA. Translating gives CASTLTGGGPLTE. The full CDR3 is CASTLTGGGPLTEAFF.

With respect to this clone: The read ends 3 residues early relative to the CDR3; the germline J gene fills the gap. The genes are TRBV7-6 and TRBJ1-1; TRBD1 matches at 7 bases. The germline gives CDR1 SGHVS, CDR2 FNYEAQ. V shed 2 bases and J 0 bases; nucleotides not matched to a gene: 6. This CDR3 has 16 amino acids. CDR3 bases read: TGTGCCAGCAGCTTACCATCCGGGACAGTGAACACTGAA. Amino acid sequence: CASSLPSGTVNTE. The full CDR3 protein reads CASSLPSGTVNTEAFF.

This clone turned up a few times. CDR3 sequence: CSARSLDTQYF. Incomplete CDR3 DNA: TGCAGTGCTAGATCCTTGGATACG. J is TRBJ2-3 and V is TRBV20-1; D is undetermined. Read data end 3 residues before the CDR3 end; the end is taken from the germline J gene. In germline, CDR1 is DFQATT, CDR2 SNEGSKA (reference sequence). Trimming removed 2 bases at V and 6 bases at J, with 6 bases between. CDR3 length: 11 residues.

This clone was seen ten or more times. The read terminates 3 residues before the CDR3 end, so the remaining end is supplied by the germline J gene. This chain links TRBV28 with TRBJ1-6, with a tentative D call TRBD1 (5 bases). Per germline, CDR1 MDHEN and CDR2 SYDVKM. CDR3 length equals 15 residues. With 5 bases removed from V and 3 bases from J, the gap between germline ends came to 11 bases. The CDR3: CASSPYQGYNSPLHF. The sequenced part of the CDR3 DNA is TGTGCCAGCAGTCCATACCAGGGCTATAATTCACCC. Using reference TRBV28 and TRBJ1-6 for the parts outside the CDR3, the full variable domain is DVKVTQSSRYLVKRTGEKVFLECVQDMDHENMFWYRQDPGLGLRLIYFSYDVKMKEKGDIPEGYSVSREKKERFSLILESASTNQTSMYLCASSPYQGYNSPLHFGNGTRLTVT.

This clone was seen a few times. Coverage ceases 3 residues before the CDR3 finishes, and the germline J gene fills in the end. V usage is TRBV6-2 or TRBV6-3 and J usage is TRBJ1-2; D is possibly TRBD1 (6 bases). The CDR3 extends over 13 amino acids. The germline CDR1 and CDR2 sequences are MNHEY and SVGEGT. The V gene lost 8 bases and the J gene lost 1 base, with 11 bases spanning the gap. The DNA read from the CDR3 is TGTGCCAGCGTGAAAGGGGGTAACTATGGC. This encodes CASVKGGNYG. The full CDR3 is CASVKGGNYGYTF.

In its sample, this clone is medium-sized. The CDR3 end lies 3 residues beyond the end of the read and is filled in from the germline J gene. The chain couples TRBV28 to TRBJ1-5; a weak D match, TRBD1 (5 bases). This CDR3 spans 13 amino acids. Trimming took 7 bases from V and 4 from J, leaving 11 bases between them. Germline V gene data show CDR1 as MDHEN and CDR2 as SYDVKM. The DNA read from the CDR3 is TGTGCCAGCATTCGGGGGTTGAATCAGCCC. Encoded protein: CASIRGLNQP. The full CDR3 reads CASIRGLNQPQHF.

Concerning this clone itself: The CDR3 end lies 3 residues beyond the end of the read and is filled in from the germline J gene. The chain joins TRBV2 to TRBJ2-5; D perhaps matches TRBD1 (6 bases). Trimming removed 5 bases at V and 6 bases at J, with 13 bases between. The CDR3 has 13 amino acids. Germline-derived CDR1 and CDR2 are SNHLY and FYNNEI. The CDR3 region is CASSRTELQTQYF. Partial CDR3 DNA: TGTGCCAGCAGTCGGACAGAACTGCAGACC.

Worth noting for this clone: The sequence runs out 3 residues before the end of the CDR3; the remainder is reconstructed from the germline J gene. This sequence joins TRBV19 and TRBJ2-1; 7 nucleotides line up with TRBD1. CDR3 length equals 13 residues. V trimming: 6 bases; J trimming: 7 bases; junction bases outside the gene matches: 6. Germline V gene lookup returns CDR1 LNHDA and CDR2 SQIVND (reference sequence). CDR3 DNA (partial): TGTGCCAGTAGCCAGACAGGGAATAATGAG. It specifies CASSQTGNNE. The CDR3 in full is CASSQTGNNEQFF. Complete variable domain (other parts from reference TRBV19 and TRBJ2-1): DGGITQSPKYLFRKEGQNVTLSCEQNLNHDAMYWYRQDPGQGLRLIYYSQIVNDFQKGDIAEGYSVSREKKESFPLTVTSAQKNPTAFYLCASSQTGNNEQFFGPGTRLTVL.

This clone was recorded at least ten times. The read terminates 3 residues ahead of where the CDR3 ends, so the germline J gene completes it. The chain has TRBV20-1 and TRBJ1-5; D call uncertain. The V gene lost 5 bases and the J gene lost 3 bases, with 11 bases spanning the gap. Germline V lookup: CDR1 DFQATT, CDR2 SNEGSKA (reference sequence). This CDR3 spans 13 amino acids. CDR3 residues: CSAQTRNNQPQHF. The CDR3 bases that were read are TGCAGTGCTCAGACACGGAACAATCAGCCC.

A note on this clone: The read ends 3 residues before the CDR3 terminus; that terminus is restored from the germline J gene. The chain couples TRBV19 to TRBJ1-5, with TRBD1 identical over 11 bases. The CDR3 extends over 16 amino acids. With V trimmed by 4 bases and J by 6 bases, 8 bases remained unmatched. Germline V gene lookup returns CDR1 LNHDA and CDR2 SQIVND (reference sequence). This chain's CDR3 is CASSTKGQGAAQPQHF. CDR3 DNA (partial): TGTGCCAGTAGTACTAAAGGACAGGGGGCGGCTCAGCCC.

This clone occurred many times. The read halts 3 residues ahead of the CDR3 end, with the missing end drawn from the germline J gene. The chain carries TRBV6-2 or TRBV6-3 and TRBJ1-5; a weak D match, TRBD1 (6 bases). V shed 2 bases and J shed 4 bases, with 9 bases lying between them. The CDR3 contains 14 residues. Looked up from germline, CDR1 is MNHEY and CDR2 is SVGEGT. The covered CDR3 bases are TGTGCCAGCAGTTACCTGACAGGTAATCAGCCC. Translation: CASSYLTGNQP. The whole CDR3 protein reads CASSYLTGNQPQHF.

A remark on this clone: The read ends 3 residues shy of where the CDR3 ends; the end is completed using the germline J gene. The rearrangement links TRBV30 to TRBJ2-7; 8 bases fit TRBD1. In germline, CDR1 is GTSNPN, CDR2 SVGIG (reference sequence). This CDR3 contains 13 residues. J was trimmed by 4 bases and V by 1 base; bases with no gene match: 3. CDR3 DNA, as far as it was read: TGTGCCTGGAGTGCCGGGACAGGTTACGAG. The encoded protein is CAWSAGTGYE. The full CDR3 protein is CAWSAGTGYEQYF.

This clone was seen more than once but under ten times. The missing CDR3 end, 3 residues past where the read stops, is filled in from the germline J gene. The chain couples TRBV7-6 to TRBJ2-5; TRBD2 matches 8 bases. The V gene's germline CDR1 is SGHVS and CDR2 FNYEAQ. Trimming removed 4 bases from V and 5 bases from J; junction bases left unmatched: 9. The CDR3 consists of 15 residues. CDR3 DNA, as far as it was read: TGTGCCAGCAGCTCGGGACTAGTGATTTGGGAGACC. Protein sequence: CASSSGLVIWET. The whole CDR3 sequence reads CASSSGLVIWETQYF.

This clone has only a few counts. Sequencing ends 3 residues short of the CDR3 end; the germline J gene provides the rest. V usage is TRBV18 and J usage is TRBJ1-2; tentatively, D is TRBD1 (6 bases). CDR3 length equals 14 residues. From germline, CDR1 is KGHSH and CDR2 LQKENI. Trimming took off 2 bases at V and 6 bases at J, with 13 bases between the two ends. CDR3 bases read: TGTGCCAGCTCACCATCGGGGGGCGCGAATGGC. Its protein is CASSPSGGANG. The complete CDR3 sequence is CASSPSGGANGYTF.

Concerning this clone itself: Sequencing ends 3 residues short of the CDR3 end; the germline J gene provides the rest. This rearrangement joins TRBV19 to TRBJ2-7; 9 nucleotides line up with TRBD1. The CDR3 is made up of 15 amino acids. Germline assignment: CDR1 LNHDA and CDR2 SQIVND (reference sequence). Germline trimming cut 5 bases from V and 3 bases from J; bases unmatched to any gene: 8. The CDR3 spells CASSPGGTGSYEQYF. The part of the CDR3 DNA that was read is TGTGCCAGTAGTCCCGGCGGGACAGGGAGCTACGAG. Together with reference TRBV19 and TRBJ2-7, the CDR3 gives the full variable domain: DGGITQSPKYLFRKEGQNVTLSCEQNLNHDAMYWYRQDPGQGLRLIYYSQIVNDFQKGDIAEGYSVSREKKESFPLTVTSAQKNPTAFYLCASSPGGTGSYEQYFGPGTRLTVT.

In this sample, this clone turned up a few times. The sequenced CDR3 bases are TGTGCCAGTAGTATAGTATTTTGGAGTGGGACAGGTACCTACGAG. It encodes CASSIVFWSGTGTYE. The whole CDR3 protein is CASSIVFWSGTGTYEQYF. V gene TRBV19 combines with J gene TRBJ2-7, with 8 bases fitting TRBD1. The DNA ends 3 residues before the CDR3 does, and the rest of the CDR3 is filled in from the germline J gene. The trim removed 1 base at V and 2 bases at J, leaving 13 bases unmatched. The length of the CDR3 is 18 residues. CDR1 LNHDA and CDR2 SQIVND come from the germline V gene (reference sequence).

This clone came up a few times. The sequence runs out 3 residues before the end of the CDR3; the remainder is reconstructed from the germline J gene. V gene TRBV7-6 combines with J gene TRBJ1-3; perhaps TRBD1 as D (6 bases). Germline loops: CDR1 SGHVS, CDR2 FNYEAQ. Trimming removed 6 bases at V and 0 bases at J, with 9 bases between. CDR3 length: 14 residues. CDR3 protein: CASRPDSSGNTIYF. The DNA read from the CDR3 is TGTGCCAGCAGACCGGACAGCTCTGGAAACACC.

The DNA read from the CDR3 is TGTGCCTGGAGTTACAGGACAGGGAGGGATACG. Protein: CAWSYRTGRDT. The CDR3 reads in full as CAWSYRTGRDTQYF. The genes are TRBV30 and TRBJ2-3, with TRBD1 matching 8 bases. The read is 3 residues too short to cover the CDR3 end, so that end is filled in from the germline J gene. CDR1 and CDR2 (germline): GTSNPN, SVGIG (reference sequence). The CDR3 length is 14 residues. V lost 2 bases to trimming and J lost 6 bases; unmatched junction nucleotides: 7. Full variable domain (outside the CDR3, taken from reference TRBV30 and TRBJ2-3): SQTIHQWPATLVQPVGSPLSLECTVEGTSNPNLYWYRQAAGRGLQLLFYSVGIGQISSEVPQNLSASRPQDRQFILSSKKLLLSDSGFYLCAWSYRTGRDTQYFGPGTRLTVL.